This TCR beta chain was obtained from a study of control samples from healthy donors and cancer patients. The germline V gene has CDR1 KGHSH and CDR2 LQKENI. The CDR3 runs 15 residues. The V gene lost 2 bases and the J gene lost 2 bases, with 12 bases spanning the gap. The assay was immunoSEQ multiplex PCR, and TCRdb's table has in-frame clones only and misses some. Among roughly 450,000 clones, more than 80% were seen once, and the ten largest hold 5.5% to 8%. This TCR derives from a man aged 40-50 years with head and neck cancer. The rearrangement joins TRBV18 to TRBJ1-2, with D unresolved. The sequencing input was PBMCs. The CDR3 DNA sequence: TGTGCCAGCTCACCAGAGGATAAAGCCAACTATGGCTACACCTTC. Translation gives CASSPEDKANYGYTF.